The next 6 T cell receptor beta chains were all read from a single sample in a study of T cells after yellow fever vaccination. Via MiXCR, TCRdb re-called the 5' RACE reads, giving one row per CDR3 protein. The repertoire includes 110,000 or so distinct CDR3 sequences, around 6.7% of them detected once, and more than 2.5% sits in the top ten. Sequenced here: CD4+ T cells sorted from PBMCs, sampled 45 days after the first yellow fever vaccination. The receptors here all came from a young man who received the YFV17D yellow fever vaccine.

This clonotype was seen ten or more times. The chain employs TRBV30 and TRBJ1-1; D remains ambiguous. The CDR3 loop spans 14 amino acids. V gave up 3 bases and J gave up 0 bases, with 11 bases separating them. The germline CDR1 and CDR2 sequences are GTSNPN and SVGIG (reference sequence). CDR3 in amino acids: CAWRIPGLNTEAFF. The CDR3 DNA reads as TGTGCCTGGAGGATTCCGGGCCTGAACACTGAAGCTTTCTTT. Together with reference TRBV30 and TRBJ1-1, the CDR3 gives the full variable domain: SQTIHQWPATLVQPVGSPLSLECTVEGTSNPNLYWYRQAAGRGLQLLFYSVGIGQISSEVPQNLSASRPQDRQFILSSKKLLLSDSGFYLCAWRIPGLNTEAFFGQGTRLTVV.

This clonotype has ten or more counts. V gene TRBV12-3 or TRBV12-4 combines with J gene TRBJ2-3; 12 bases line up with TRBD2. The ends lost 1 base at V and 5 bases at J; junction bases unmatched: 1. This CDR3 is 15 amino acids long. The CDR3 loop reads CASSLELAGGDTQYF. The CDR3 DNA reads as TGTGCCAGCAGTTTAGAACTAGCGGGGGGAGATACGCAGTATTTT.

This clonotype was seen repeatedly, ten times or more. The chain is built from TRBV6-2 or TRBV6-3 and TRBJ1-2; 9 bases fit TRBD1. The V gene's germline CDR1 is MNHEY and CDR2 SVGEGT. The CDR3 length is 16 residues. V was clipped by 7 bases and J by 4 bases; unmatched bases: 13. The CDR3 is CASKDRGMTNTYGYTF. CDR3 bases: TGTGCCAGCAAAGACAGGGGGATGACAAACACCTATGGCTACACCTTC.

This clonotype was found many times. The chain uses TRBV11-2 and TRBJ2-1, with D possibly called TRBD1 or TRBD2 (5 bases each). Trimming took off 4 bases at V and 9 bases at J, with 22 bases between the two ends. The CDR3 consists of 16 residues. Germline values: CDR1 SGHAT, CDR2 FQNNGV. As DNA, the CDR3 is TGTGCCAGCAGCTCTCTGACGGGGCCTCGGCCGAGTGAGCAGTTCTTC. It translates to CASSSLTGPRPSEQFF.

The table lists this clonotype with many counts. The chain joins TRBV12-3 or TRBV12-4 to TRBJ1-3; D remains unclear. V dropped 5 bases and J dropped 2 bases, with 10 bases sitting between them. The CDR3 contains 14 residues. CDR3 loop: CASSHRVTGNTIYF. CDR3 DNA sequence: TGTGCCAGCAGTCACCGGGTAACTGGAAACACCATATATTTT.

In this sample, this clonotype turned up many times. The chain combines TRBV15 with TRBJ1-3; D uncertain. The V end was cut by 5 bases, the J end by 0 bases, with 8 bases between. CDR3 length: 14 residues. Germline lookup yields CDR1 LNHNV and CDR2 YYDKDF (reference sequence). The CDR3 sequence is CATSLAGSGNTIYF. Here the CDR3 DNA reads TGTGCCACCAGCCTGGCGGGCTCTGGAAACACCATATATTTT.